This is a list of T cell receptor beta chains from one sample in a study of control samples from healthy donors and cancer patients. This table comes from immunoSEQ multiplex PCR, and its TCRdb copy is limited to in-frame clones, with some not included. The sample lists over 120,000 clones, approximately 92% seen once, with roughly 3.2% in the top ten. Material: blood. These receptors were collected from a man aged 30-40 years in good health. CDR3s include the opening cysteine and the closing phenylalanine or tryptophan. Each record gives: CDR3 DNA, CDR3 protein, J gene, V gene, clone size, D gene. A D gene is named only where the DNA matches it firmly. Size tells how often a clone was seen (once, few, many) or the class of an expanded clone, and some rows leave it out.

TGTGCCAGTAGGAGACAGGGAGTAGTTACTGAAGCTTTCTTT CASRRQGVVTEAFF TRBJ1-1 TRBV19 . TRBD1
TGTGCCAGCAGCGGCCCGCCGGGACTTTACACAGATACGCAGTATTTT CASSGPPGLYTDTQYF TRBJ2-3 TRBV9 . .
TGTGCCAGCAAGACGGGACAGCGTGCCACCGGGGAGCTGTTTTTT CASKTGQRATGELFF TRBJ2-2 TRBV28 . TRBD1
TGTGCCAGCTCAGAAACAGGTGTGAACACTGAAGCTTTCTTT CASSETGVNTEAFF TRBJ1-1 TRBV18 . .
TGTGCCAGCAGCAAATGGGACAGCTTGGCCTTC CASSKWDSLAF TRBJ1-2 TRBV21-1 . .
TGTGCCAGCAGCTTAGGGACGACAGGGTCTCGGGACGAGCAGTACTTC CASSLGTTGSRDEQYF TRBJ2-7 TRBV7-9 . TRBD1
TGTGCCAGCGCGCAGACGCCGGGACAGGGGGAAGAGACCCGGTACTTC CASAQTPGQGEETRYF TRBJ2-5 TRBV18 . TRBD1
TGTGCCAGCAGTTATTCGACCGGGACAGGGGGGTACGAGCAGTACTTC CASSYSTGTGGYEQYF TRBJ2-7 TRBV6-5 . TRBD1
TGTGCCAGCAGCCACCGGGGGTCTTCCAATGAGCAGTTCTTC CASSHRGSSNEQFF TRBJ2-1 TRBV14 . .
TGTGCCAGCAGTTTAGATGCCGGGACAGGGTTACTGAATGAAAAACTGTTTTTT CASSLDAGTGLLNEKLFF TRBJ1-4 TRBV28 once TRBD1
TGTGCCAGCAGTCCTCGACTAGCGGGGGGATTCAATGAGCAGTTCTTC CASSPRLAGGFNEQFF TRBJ2-1 TRBV28 . TRBD2
TGTGCCAGCAGTTACGTTGCAGGGGGCACTGAAGCTTTCTTT CASSYVAGGTEAFF TRBJ1-1 TRBV6-2/TRBV6-3 . TRBD1
TGCAGCACCTCCGGGACTAGCGGGAATACGCAGTATTTT CSTSGTSGNTQYF TRBJ2-3 TRBV29-1 . TRBD2
TGTGCCAGCAGTGATATCGTGGTAGCGGTGGATACGCAGTATTTT CASSDIVVAVDTQYF TRBJ2-3 TRBV2 . .
TGTGCCAGCAGCACATACAGGATTACCCTTAACAATGAGCAGTTCTTC CASSTYRITLNNEQFF TRBJ2-1 TRBV5-6 once .
TGTGCCATCAGTGAATTTGCGAGGGGGTTCGGCACAGATACGCAGTATTTT CAISEFARGFGTDTQYF TRBJ2-3 TRBV10-3 few .
TGCAGCGTTGAAGAAGGGCAGGACGAGCAGTACTTC CSVEEGQDEQYF TRBJ2-7 TRBV29-1 . .
TGTGCCAGCAGCTTACTAGCGGAATTCGACAATGAGCAGTTCTTC CASSLLAEFDNEQFF TRBJ2-1 TRBV5-6 . TRBD2
TGTGCCAGCAGTGCCCGACCCGGACAGGCAACTAATGAAAAACTGTTTTTT CASSARPGQATNEKLFF TRBJ1-4 TRBV2 . TRBD1
TGTGCCAGCAGCTTGATCGCAGGACCTTCTGGAAACACCATATATTTT CASSLIAGPSGNTIYF TRBJ1-3 TRBV5-6 . .
TGTGCCAGTAGTACTGGGCGCAGGGAGAACTATGGCTACACCTTC CASSTGRRENYGYTF TRBJ1-2 TRBV19 . .
TGTGCCAGTACCCTAACGGCGGGAACGGGCTACACCTTC CASTLTAGTGYTF TRBJ1-2 TRBV19 once .
TGTGCCAGCTCCCCTGACACCTCAGATACGCAGTATTTT CASSPDTSDTQYF TRBJ2-3 TRBV18 . .
TGTGCCATCAGTGACGTCGTTAGGCAGGTTGATACAGATACGCAGTATTTT CAISDVVRQVDTDTQYF TRBJ2-3 TRBV10-3 . .
TGTGCCAGCAGCTTAGACTTCACTAGGGGCGCAGATACGCAGTATTTT CASSLDFTRGADTQYF TRBJ2-3 TRBV7-2 few .